This passage covers 25 T cell receptor beta chains from one sample sequenced in a study of blood T cell repertoires in COVID-19 (dated by TCRdb to 2019 to 2021). Library preparation was by the immunoSEQ multiplex PCR assay. TCRdb stores this immuneACCESS table with in-frame sequences only. Part of the clones is absent; in the studies checked, under half of the shortfall reflects unresolved V genes, and no reason is known for the rest. This sample is represented by roughly 92,000 clones; around 87% of them were singletons. Jointly, the top ten make up approximately 8% of the sample. The sample consisted of peripheral blood. The receptors come from a human donor with acute or convalescent COVID-19. The donor label of this sample is uncertain.

This sequence joins TRBV6-5 and TRBJ2-5, with TRBD1 matching 7 bases. Germline-derived CDR1 and CDR2 are MNHEY and SVGAGI. The CDR3 has 15 amino acids. V was pared by 6 bases and J by 0 bases, with 7 bases of the junction left unmatched. CDR3 coding DNA: TGTGCCAGCAGCAGAACACAGGGGTACCAAGAGACCCAGTACTTC. Protein sequence: CASSRTQGYQETQYF.

The chain carries TRBV10-3 and TRBJ1-2; maybe TRBD1 (5 bases). V was cut by 4 bases and J by 2 bases, with 14 bases left in between. CDR1 and CDR2 from the germline V gene are ENHRY and SYGVKD. The CDR3 has 15 amino acids. Here the CDR3 DNA reads TGTGCCATCAGTGTGGGAGGGGAGGGAAACTATGGCTACACCTTC. Its protein is CAISVGGEGNYGYTF.

This clone was counted only a few times. The chain is built from TRBV12-2 and TRBJ2-2; the D call of TRBD2 is as the table states it, not checked on the DNA. TRBV12-2 is assigned pseudogene status. The CDR3 covers 17 residues. The CDR3 sequence is CASRFSWTRASPGELFF. CDR3 DNA: TGTGCAAGTCGCTTTAGTTGGACTAGAGCCTCCCCCGGGGAGCTGTTTTTT.

The genes are TRBV10-3 and TRBJ1-5; D possibly corresponds to TRBD1 (5 bases). CDR1 ENHRY and CDR2 SYGVKD come from the germline V gene. Trimming left V 0 bases short and J 5 bases short, with 11 bases between. The CDR3 runs to 15 residues. CDR3 sequence (DNA): TGTGCCATCAGTGAGTCGGGGCAGGGTTATCAGCCCCAGCATTTT. Translated: CAISESGQGYQPQHF.

The chain combines TRBV4-1 with TRBJ2-2; D not resolved. CDR3 length: 15 residues. V was shortened by 0 bases and J by 2 bases, with 7 bases between the two germline ends. In germline, CDR1 is MGHRA, CDR2 YSYEKL. The DNA of the CDR3 is TGCGCCAGCAGCCAAGATGGCCTCAACACCGGGGAGCTGTTTTTT. Amino acid sequence: CASSQDGLNTGELFF.

This CDR3 reads CASSIGGQILTEAFF. In DNA form, the CDR3 reads TGTGCCAGTAGTATTGGGGGACAGATTTTAACTGAAGCTTTCTTT. V is TRBV19 and J is TRBJ1-1; 7 positions match TRBD1. Germline loops: CDR1 LNHDA, CDR2 SQIVND (reference sequence). The length of the CDR3 is 15 residues. V lost 3 bases and J lost 5; bases outside the gene matches: 9.

Written as DNA, the CDR3 is TGTGCCAGCAGCCCTGGTTCTACCTACGAGCAGTACTTC. This gives the protein CASSPGSTYEQYF. This chain uses TRBV5-6 with TRBJ2-7; D is undetermined. There are 13 residues in the CDR3. The V gene lost 4 bases and the J gene lost 2 bases, with 10 bases spanning the gap. Germline V gene data show CDR1 as SGHDT and CDR2 as YYEEEE.

The gene calls are TRBV11-1 and TRBJ2-1; 7 bases fit TRBD2. Germline V gives CDR1 SGHAT, CDR2 FQDESV (reference sequence). V gave up 4 bases and J gave up 9 bases; unmatched junction bases: 12. This CDR3 is 15 amino acids long. CDR3 loop: CASSSPGGTGSEQFF. The CDR3 coding sequence is TGTGCCAGCAGCTCACCCGGGGGGACCGGAAGTGAGCAGTTCTTC.

The J gene is TRBJ2-7, the V gene TRBV30; the D gene is possibly TRBD1 (5 bases). Trimming removed 1 base at V and 5 bases at J, with 9 bases between. Germline CDR1 reads GTSNPN; CDR2 reads SVGIG (reference sequence). The CDR3 covers 12 residues. In DNA, the CDR3 is TGTGCCTGGAGTGCAGGGAATAACGAGCAGTACTTC. Residues: CAWSAGNNEQYF. The entire variable domain, with the rest obtained from reference TRBV30 and TRBJ2-7, is as follows: SQTIHQWPATLVQPVGSPLSLECTVEGTSNPNLYWYRQAAGRGLQLLFYSVGIGQISSEVPQNLSASRPQDRQFILSSKKLLLSDSGFYLCAWSAGNNEQYFGPGTRLTVT.

The rearrangement uses TRBV7-3 and TRBJ2-2; the match to TRBD1 covers 10 bases. The CDR3 sequence is 17 residues long. Trimming at V came to 2 bases and at J to 5 bases, leaving 8 bases not matched to a gene. Germline assignment: CDR1 SGHTA and CDR2 FQGTGA. CDR3 sequence reads: CASSLLSGQGSTGELFF. CDR3 bases: TGTGCCAGCAGCTTACTATCGGGACAGGGGTCGACCGGGGAGCTGTTTTTT.

In DNA form, the CDR3 reads TGCGCCAGCAGCTTGGGGGCAGGGGGTCAGCCCCAGCATTTT. The encoded protein is CASSLGAGGQPQHF. The chain joins TRBV5-1 to TRBJ1-5, with 7 bases lining up with TRBD1. The J segment lost 6 bases and the V segment lost 0 bases, leaving 3 bases of the junction unmatched. The CDR3 runs to 14 residues. Germline values: CDR1 SGHRS, CDR2 YFSETQ.

The chain joins TRBV18 to TRBJ2-5; D might be TRBD1 (5 bases). CDR1 KGHSH and CDR2 LQKENI come from the germline V gene. There are 14 residues in the CDR3. Trimming took 1 base from V and 10 from J, leaving 16 bases between them. The CDR3, as DNA: TGTGCCAGCTCACCACTTAATCCACAGGACATCCAGTACTTC. It codes for CASSPLNPQDIQYF.

The chain has TRBV10-3 and TRBJ2-5; the D is unclear. Trimming took off 6 bases at V and 0 bases at J, with 8 bases between the two ends. Germline values: CDR1 ENHRY, CDR2 SYGVKD. This CDR3 spans 13 amino acids. CDR3 loop: CAISGVDQETQYF. The CDR3 DNA reads TGTGCCATCAGCGGAGTGGACCAAGAGACCCAGTACTTC.

The genes are TRBV21-1 and TRBJ2-1; the table's D call TRBD2 went unverified against the DNA. TRBV21-1 is a documented pseudogene. The length of the CDR3 is 12 residues. CDR3 coding DNA: TGTGCCAGCTTCCGCTACTACAATGAGCAGTTCTTC. Translated: CASFRYYNEQFF.

V usage is TRBV5-4 and J usage is TRBJ2-7; possible D gene TRBD1, 5 bases. The V end lost 4 bases, the J end lost 3 bases, and 8 bases lay between the germline ends. CDR1 SGHNT and CDR2 YYREEE come from the germline V gene (reference sequence). This CDR3 has 12 residues. In DNA, the CDR3 is TGTGCCAGCAGCACCGACAGCTACGAGCAGTACTTC. Its protein product is CASSTDSYEQYF. Complete variable domain (other parts from reference TRBV5-4 and TRBJ2-7): ETGVTQSPTHLIKTRGQQVTLRCSSQSGHNTVSWYQQALGQGPQFIFQYYREEENGRGNFPPRFSGLQFPNYSSELNVNALELDDSALYLCASSTDSYEQYFGPGTRLTVT.

The V call is TRBV5-1, the J call TRBJ2-1; D may be TRBD1 (5 bases). The V gene lost 5 bases and the J gene lost 6 bases, with 15 bases spanning the gap. This CDR3 has 14 residues. Germline CDR1 SGHRS, CDR2 YFSETQ. CDR3 amino acids: CASSGHQPSNEQFF. CDR3 nucleotide sequence: TGCGCCAGCAGTGGACACCAGCCCTCCAATGAGCAGTTCTTC.

This chain uses TRBV10-3 with TRBJ2-1, with 7 bases that match TRBD1. The CDR3 is 11 amino acids. With 11 bases clipped from V and 9 bases from J, the junction kept 7 bases outside the gene matches. Germline V gene lookup returns CDR1 ENHRY and CDR2 SYGVKD. In nucleotides, the CDR3 is TGTGCCCTCGGGACAGCGAGTGAGCAGTTCTTC. Translation: CALGTASEQFF.

The rearrangement uses TRBV11-2 and TRBJ2-7; TRBD1 is a possible D gene (6 bases). The CDR3 has 14 residues. V shed 1 base and J shed 3 bases, with 10 bases lying between them. CDR1 is SGHAT and CDR2 is FQNNGV in the germline V gene. The CDR3 protein is CASSLVATGYEQYF. In DNA form, the CDR3 reads TGTGCCAGCAGCTTAGTAGCGACAGGCTACGAGCAGTACTTC.

A few counts support this clone. This chain uses TRBV3-1 (or the pseudogene TRBV3-2) with TRBJ1-2, with D perhaps matching TRBD1 (5 bases). Germline V CDR1 and CDR2: LGHDT, YNNKEL (reference sequence). Between the trimmed V and J ends, which lost 3 bases and 10 bases, there was a span of 18 bases. The CDR3 spans 14 residues. CDR3 in amino acids: CASSQPDSLTYYTF. For the CDR3, the DNA is TGTGCCAGCAGCCAGCCCGACAGCCTGACCTACTACACCTTC.

The genes are TRBV6-1 and TRBJ1-2; D is perhaps TRBD1 (5 bases). This CDR3 comprises 15 residues. Germline values: CDR1 MNHNS, CDR2 SASEGT. V lost 0 bases, J lost 4 bases, and 12 bases lay in between. CDR3 region: CASSEAFRGPYGYTF. CDR3 sequence (DNA): TGTGCCAGCAGTGAAGCATTTAGGGGTCCCTATGGCTACACCTTC.

This clone was observed once. The V gene is TRBV2, the J gene TRBJ2-4; tentative D call: TRBD2 (6 bases). The CDR3 has 15 residues. Trimming shortened V by 5 bases and J by 5 bases, and 16 bases separated the two germline ends. Germline CDR1 is SNHLY and CDR2 is FYNNEI. In DNA, the CDR3 is TGTGCCAGCAGTCCCCGGGTAGGGGAGGAAAACATTCAGTACTTC. Translating gives CASSPRVGEENIQYF.

The V and J genes are TRBV6-2 or TRBV6-3 and TRBJ2-5; 10 bases are shared with TRBD2. V dropped 0 bases and J dropped 5; count of bases not matched to a gene: 12. CDR3 length: 18 amino acids. The V gene's germline CDR1 is MNHEY and CDR2 SVGEGT. CDR3 in amino acids: CASSYSSRLAGALETQYF. In nucleotides, the CDR3 is TGTGCCAGCAGTTACTCTTCAAGGCTAGCGGGGGCTCTGGAGACCCAGTACTTC.

The chain combines TRBV28 with TRBJ1-5; D possibly corresponds to TRBD1 (5 bases). The CDR3 is made up of 15 amino acids. Germline-derived CDR1 and CDR2 are MDHEN and SYDVKM. V dropped 6 bases and J dropped 1 base, with 13 bases sitting between them. The CDR3 is CASSPGGRSNQPQHF. CDR3 coding DNA: TGTGCCAGCAGCCCCGGGGGACGGAGCAATCAGCCCCAGCATTTT.

This sequence joins TRBV12-5 and TRBJ1-2; D perhaps matches TRBD1 (6 bases). CDR1 is LGHNT, CDR2 FRNRAP, per germline. The CDR3 is 14 amino acids. Trimming pared 7 bases from V and 4 bases from J, leaving 16 bases between. The CDR3 bases are TGTGCTAGTGCCCCGGGGCAGGGGCTCTATGGCTACACCTTC. This translates into CASAPGQGLYGYTF.

The chain uses TRBV19 and TRBJ2-7, with D perhaps matching TRBD2 (6 bases). CDR1 LNHDA and CDR2 SQIVND come from the germline V gene (reference sequence). The V end was cut by 3 bases, the J end by 7 bases, with 19 bases between. The CDR3 runs 15 residues. The CDR3 nucleotides are TGTGCCAGTAGTATCGTCGGGACTCAAGTCGGGGAGCAGTACTTC. Translating it yields CASSIVGTQVGEQYF. Full variable domain (outside the CDR3, taken from reference TRBV19 and TRBJ2-7): DGGITQSPKYLFRKEGQNVTLSCEQNLNHDAMYWYRQDPGQGLRLIYYSQIVNDFQKGDIAEGYSVSREKKESFPLTVTSAQKNPTAFYLCASSIVGTQVGEQYFGPGTRLTVT.